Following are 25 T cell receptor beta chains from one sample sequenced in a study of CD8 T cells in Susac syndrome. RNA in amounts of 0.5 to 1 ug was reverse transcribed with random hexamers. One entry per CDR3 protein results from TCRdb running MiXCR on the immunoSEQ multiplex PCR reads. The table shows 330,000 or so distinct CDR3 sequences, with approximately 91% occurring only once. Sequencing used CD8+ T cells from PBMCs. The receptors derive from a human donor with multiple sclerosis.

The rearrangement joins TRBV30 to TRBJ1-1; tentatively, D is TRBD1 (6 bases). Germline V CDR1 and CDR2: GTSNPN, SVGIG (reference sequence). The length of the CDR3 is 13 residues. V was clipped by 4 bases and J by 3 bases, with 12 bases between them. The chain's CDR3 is CAWIRQVDTEAFF. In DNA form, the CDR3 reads TGTGCCTGGATACGACAGGTGGACACTGAAGCTTTCTTT.

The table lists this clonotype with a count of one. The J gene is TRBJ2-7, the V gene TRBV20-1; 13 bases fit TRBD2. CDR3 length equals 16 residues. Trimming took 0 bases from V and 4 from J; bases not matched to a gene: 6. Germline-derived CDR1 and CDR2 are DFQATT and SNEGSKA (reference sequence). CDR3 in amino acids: CSARDGLAGELYEQYF. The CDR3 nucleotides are TGCAGTGCTAGAGACGGACTAGCGGGGGAACTTTACGAGCAGTACTTC.

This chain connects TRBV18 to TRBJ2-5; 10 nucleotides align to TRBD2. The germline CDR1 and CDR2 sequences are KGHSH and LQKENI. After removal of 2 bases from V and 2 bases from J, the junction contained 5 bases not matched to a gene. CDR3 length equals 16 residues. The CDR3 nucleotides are TGTGCCAGCTCACCATCTAGCGGGAGCCTTCAAGAGACCCAGTACTTC. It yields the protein CASSPSSGSLQETQYF.

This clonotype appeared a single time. The CDR3 is CSVFQVRTGELFF. As DNA, the CDR3 is TGCAGCGTTTTTCAGGTCCGAACCGGGGAGCTGTTTTTT. The chain links TRBV29-1 to TRBJ2-2, with D unclear. The CDR3 spans 13 residues. The V gene lost 5 bases and the J gene lost 5 bases, with 12 bases spanning the gap. Germline CDR1 SQVTM, CDR2 ANQGSEA.

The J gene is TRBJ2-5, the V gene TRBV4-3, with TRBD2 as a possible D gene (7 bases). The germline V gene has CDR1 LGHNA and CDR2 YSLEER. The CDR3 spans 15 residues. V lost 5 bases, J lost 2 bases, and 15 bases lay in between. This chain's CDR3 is CASSALRGGQETQYF. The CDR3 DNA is TGCGCCAGCAGCGCCCTAAGGGGGGGGCAAGAGACCCAGTACTTC.

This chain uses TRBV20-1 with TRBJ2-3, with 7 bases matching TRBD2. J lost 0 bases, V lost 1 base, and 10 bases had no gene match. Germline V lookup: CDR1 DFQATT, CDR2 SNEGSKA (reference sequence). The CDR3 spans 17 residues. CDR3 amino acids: CSARGDWASGSTDTQYF. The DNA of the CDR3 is TGCAGTGCTAGAGGCGATTGGGCTAGCGGAAGCACAGATACGCAGTATTTT.

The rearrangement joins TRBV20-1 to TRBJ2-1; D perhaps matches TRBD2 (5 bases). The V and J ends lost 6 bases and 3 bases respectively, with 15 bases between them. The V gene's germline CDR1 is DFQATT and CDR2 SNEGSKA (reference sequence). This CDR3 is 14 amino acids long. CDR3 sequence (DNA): TGCAGTGCCCCGACGGAAGCGGACTACAATGAGCAGTTCTTC. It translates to CSAPTEADYNEQFF.

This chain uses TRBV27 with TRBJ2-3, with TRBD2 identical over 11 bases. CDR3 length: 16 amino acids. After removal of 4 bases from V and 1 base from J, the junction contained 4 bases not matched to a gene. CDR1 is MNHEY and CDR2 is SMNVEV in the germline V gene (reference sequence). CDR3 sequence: CASSSLLAGGTDTQYF. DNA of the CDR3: TGTGCCAGCAGTTCCCTACTAGCGGGGGGCACAGATACGCAGTATTTT.

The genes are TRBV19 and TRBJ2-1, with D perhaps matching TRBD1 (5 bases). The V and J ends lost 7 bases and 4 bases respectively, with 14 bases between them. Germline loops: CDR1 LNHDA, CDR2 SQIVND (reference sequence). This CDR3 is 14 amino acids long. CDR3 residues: CASNPGSAYNEQFF. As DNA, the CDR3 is TGTGCCAGTAATCCAGGGTCGGCTTACAATGAGCAGTTCTTC.

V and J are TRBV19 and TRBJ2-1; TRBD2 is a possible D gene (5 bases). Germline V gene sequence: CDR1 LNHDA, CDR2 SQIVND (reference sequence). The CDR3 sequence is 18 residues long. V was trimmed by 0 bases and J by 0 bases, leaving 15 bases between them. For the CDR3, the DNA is TGTGCCAGTAGTATAGATCCCCCACTAGGTAGCTCCTACAATGAGCAGTTCTTC. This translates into CASSIDPPLGSSYNEQFF.

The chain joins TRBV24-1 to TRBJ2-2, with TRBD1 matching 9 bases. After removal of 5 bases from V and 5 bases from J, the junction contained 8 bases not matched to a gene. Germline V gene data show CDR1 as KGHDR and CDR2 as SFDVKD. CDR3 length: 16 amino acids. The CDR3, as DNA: TGTGCCACCAGTGGCCCGGGACAGGGCCATACCGGGGAGCTGTTTTTT. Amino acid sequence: CATSGPGQGHTGELFF.

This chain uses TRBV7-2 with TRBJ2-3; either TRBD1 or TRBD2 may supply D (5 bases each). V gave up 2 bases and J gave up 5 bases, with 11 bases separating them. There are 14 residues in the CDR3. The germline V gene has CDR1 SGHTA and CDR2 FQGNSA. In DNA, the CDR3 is TGTGCCAGCAGCTTACGAACGAGGGGAGATACGCAGTATTTT. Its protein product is CASSLRTRGDTQYF.

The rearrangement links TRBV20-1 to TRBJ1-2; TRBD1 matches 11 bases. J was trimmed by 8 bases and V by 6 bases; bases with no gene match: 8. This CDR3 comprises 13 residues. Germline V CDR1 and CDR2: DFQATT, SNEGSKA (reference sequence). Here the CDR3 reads CSAQGQGAGGYTF. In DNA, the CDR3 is TGCAGTGCCCAAGGACAGGGGGCGGGAGGCTACACCTTC.

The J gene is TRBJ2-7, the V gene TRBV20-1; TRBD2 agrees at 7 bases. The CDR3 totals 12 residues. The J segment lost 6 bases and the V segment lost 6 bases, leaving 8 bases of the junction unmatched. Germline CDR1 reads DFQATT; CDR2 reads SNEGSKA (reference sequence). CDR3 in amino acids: CSAFLPGGEQYF. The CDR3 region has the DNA TGCAGTGCGTTCTTACCGGGAGGCGAGCAGTACTTC.

The chain's CDR3 is CASSPSGREEQYF. CDR3 nucleotides: TGTGCCAGCTCACCGAGCGGGAGGGAGGAGCAGTACTTC. V and J are TRBV18 and TRBJ2-7, with 10 bases fitting TRBD2. The CDR3 runs 13 residues. The J segment lost 7 bases and the V segment lost 3 bases, leaving 3 bases of the junction unmatched. Germline lookup yields CDR1 KGHSH and CDR2 LQKENI.

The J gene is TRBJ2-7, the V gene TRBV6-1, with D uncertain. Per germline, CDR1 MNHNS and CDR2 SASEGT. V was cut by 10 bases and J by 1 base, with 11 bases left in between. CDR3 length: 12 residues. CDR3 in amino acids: CATGRPSYEQYF. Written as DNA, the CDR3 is TGTGCCACCGGTCGGCCATCCTACGAGCAGTACTTC.

The CDR3 coding sequence is TGCGCCAGCAGCCAAACGGACAGGGCGGCCTACGAGCAGTACTTC. Protein product: CASSQTDRAAYEQYF. V and J are TRBV4-3 and TRBJ2-7, with 8 bases matching TRBD1. The V and J ends lost 2 bases and 2 bases, in that order; junction bases with no gene match: 5. Germline V lookup: CDR1 LGHNA, CDR2 YSLEER. This CDR3 has 15 residues.

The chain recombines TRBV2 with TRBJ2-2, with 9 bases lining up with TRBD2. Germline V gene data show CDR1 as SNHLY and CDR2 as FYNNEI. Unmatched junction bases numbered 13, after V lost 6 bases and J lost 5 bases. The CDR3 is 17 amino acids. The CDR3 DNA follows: TGTGCCAGCAGATCTCGCCGGGGTAGCGGGGGTACCGGGGAGCTGTTTTTT. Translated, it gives CASRSRRGSGGTGELFF.

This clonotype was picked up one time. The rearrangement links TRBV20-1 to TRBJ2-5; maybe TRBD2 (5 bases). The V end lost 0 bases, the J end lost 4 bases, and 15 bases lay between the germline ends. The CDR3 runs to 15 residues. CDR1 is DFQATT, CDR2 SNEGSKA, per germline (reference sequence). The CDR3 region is CSARDGLSRGETQYF. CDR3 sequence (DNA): TGCAGTGCTAGAGATGGACTGAGCCGTGGAGAGACCCAGTACTTC.

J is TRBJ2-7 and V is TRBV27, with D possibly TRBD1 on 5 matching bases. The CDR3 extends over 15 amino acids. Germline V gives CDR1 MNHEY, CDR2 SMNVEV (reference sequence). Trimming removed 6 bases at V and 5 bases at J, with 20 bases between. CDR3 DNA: TGTGCCAGCAGAGTTACAGGCAGCCCATACGACGAGCAGTACTTC. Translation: CASRVTGSPYDEQYF.

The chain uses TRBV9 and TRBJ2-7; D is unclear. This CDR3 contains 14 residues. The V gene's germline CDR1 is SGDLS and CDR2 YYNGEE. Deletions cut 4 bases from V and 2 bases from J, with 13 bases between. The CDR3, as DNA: TGTGCCAGCAGCACCGAAAGTCGGACCTACGAGCAGTACTTC. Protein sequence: CASSTESRTYEQYF.

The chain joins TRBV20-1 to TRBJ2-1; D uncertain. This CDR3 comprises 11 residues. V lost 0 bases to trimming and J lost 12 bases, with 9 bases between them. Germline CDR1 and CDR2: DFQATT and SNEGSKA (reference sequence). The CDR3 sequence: CSARDAPGQFF. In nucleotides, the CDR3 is TGCAGTGCTAGAGATGCCCCTGGGCAGTTCTTC.

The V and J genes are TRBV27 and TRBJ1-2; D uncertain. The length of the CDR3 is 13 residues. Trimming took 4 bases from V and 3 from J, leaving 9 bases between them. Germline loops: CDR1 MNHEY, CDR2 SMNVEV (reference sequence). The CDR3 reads CASSSVGYYGYTF. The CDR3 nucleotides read TGTGCCAGCAGTTCCGTCGGATACTATGGCTACACCTTC.

For the CDR3, the DNA is TGTGCCAGCAGCTCACTCCAGGATGCAACTAATGAAAAACTGTTTTTT. Protein sequence: CASSSLQDATNEKLFF. The chain joins TRBV7-9 to TRBJ1-4; unclear D gene. V lost 4 bases, J lost 0 bases, and 12 bases lay in between. The CDR3 totals 16 residues. Germline V gene sequence: CDR1 SEHNR, CDR2 FQNEAQ (reference sequence).

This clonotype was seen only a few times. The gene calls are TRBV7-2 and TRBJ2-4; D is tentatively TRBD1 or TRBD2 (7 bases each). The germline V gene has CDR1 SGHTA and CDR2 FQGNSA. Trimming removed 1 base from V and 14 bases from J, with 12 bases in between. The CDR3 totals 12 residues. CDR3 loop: CASSLGQGGKYF. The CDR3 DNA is TGTGCCAGCAGCTTAGGTCAGGGGGGGAAGTACTTC.